This TCR beta chain originates from a study of T cell responses to AZD1222 COVID-19 vaccine. Points from the study as a whole: Most donors were white British, females outnumbered males, and clonal diversity was possibly underestimated.

The V gene's germline CDR1 is SGHTA and CDR2 FQGTGA. V was clipped by 0 bases and J by 0 bases, with 3 bases between them. The length of the CDR3 is 13 residues. This clone occurred once. The antigen remains undetermined. Within the sample, other DNA sequences also encode this same CDR3. The assay was immunoSEQ multiplex PCR, and TCRdb's table has in-frame clones only and misses some. The data contain about 130,000 clones, around 90% of them singletons. The receptor comes from an adult who received the AZD1222 COVID-19 vaccine. Sequences were derived from peripheral blood, sampled 28 days after the second AZD1222 dose. V usage is TRBV7-3 and J usage is TRBJ2-7; unclear D gene. The CDR3 protein is CASSLTDSYEQYF. CDR3 DNA: TGTGCCAGCAGCTTAACTGACTCCTACGAGCAGTACTTC.